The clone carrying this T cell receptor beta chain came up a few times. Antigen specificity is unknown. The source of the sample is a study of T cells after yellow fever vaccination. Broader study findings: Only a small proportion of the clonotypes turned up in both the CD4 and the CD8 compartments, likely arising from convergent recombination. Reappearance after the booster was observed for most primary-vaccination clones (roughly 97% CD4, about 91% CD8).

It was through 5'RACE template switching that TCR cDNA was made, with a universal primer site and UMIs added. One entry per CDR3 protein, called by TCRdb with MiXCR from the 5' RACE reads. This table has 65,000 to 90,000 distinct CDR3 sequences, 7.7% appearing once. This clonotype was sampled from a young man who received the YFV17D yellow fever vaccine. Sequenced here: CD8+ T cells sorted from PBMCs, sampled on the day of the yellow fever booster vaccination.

CDR3 DNA: TGTGCCAGCAGCCAGTACGCGAGCGTAAATGAAAAACTGTTTTTT. This translates into CASSQYASVNEKLFF. The rearrangement joins TRBV6-1 to TRBJ1-4; D gene unclear. The CDR3 extends over 15 amino acids. Trimming left V 6 bases short and J 5 bases short, with 16 bases between. Per the germline V gene, CDR1 is MNHNS and CDR2 is SASEGT.